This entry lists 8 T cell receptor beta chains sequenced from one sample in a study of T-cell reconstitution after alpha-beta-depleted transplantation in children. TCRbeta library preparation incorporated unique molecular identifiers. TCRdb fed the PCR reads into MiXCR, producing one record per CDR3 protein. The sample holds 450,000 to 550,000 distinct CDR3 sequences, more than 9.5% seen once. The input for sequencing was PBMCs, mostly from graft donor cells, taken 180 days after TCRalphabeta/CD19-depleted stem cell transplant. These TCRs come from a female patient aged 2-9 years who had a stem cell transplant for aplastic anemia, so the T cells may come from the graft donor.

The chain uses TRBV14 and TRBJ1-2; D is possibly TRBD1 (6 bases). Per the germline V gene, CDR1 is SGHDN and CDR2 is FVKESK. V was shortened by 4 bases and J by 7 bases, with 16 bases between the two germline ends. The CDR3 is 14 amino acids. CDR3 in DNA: TGTGCCAGCAGCCCCTTGGGGGGGGCCGCTGGCTACACCTTC. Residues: CASSPLGGAAGYTF.

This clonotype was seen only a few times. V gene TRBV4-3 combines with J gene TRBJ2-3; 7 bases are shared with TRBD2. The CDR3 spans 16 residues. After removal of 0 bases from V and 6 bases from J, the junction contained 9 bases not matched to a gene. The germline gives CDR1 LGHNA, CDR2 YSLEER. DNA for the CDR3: TGCGCCAGCAGCCAAGATCCGGCGGGAGTACGGGATACGCAGTATTTT. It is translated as CASSQDPAGVRDTQYF.

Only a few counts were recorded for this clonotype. The CDR3 loop reads CSARSGTVYGYTF. The DNA of the CDR3 is TGCAGTGCTAGGAGCGGGACAGTCTATGGCTACACCTTC. The chain couples TRBV20-1 to TRBJ1-2; 7 positions agree with TRBD1. The ends lost 3 bases at V and 4 bases at J; junction bases unmatched: 5. In germline, CDR1 is DFQATT, CDR2 SNEGSKA (reference sequence). CDR3 length equals 13 residues.

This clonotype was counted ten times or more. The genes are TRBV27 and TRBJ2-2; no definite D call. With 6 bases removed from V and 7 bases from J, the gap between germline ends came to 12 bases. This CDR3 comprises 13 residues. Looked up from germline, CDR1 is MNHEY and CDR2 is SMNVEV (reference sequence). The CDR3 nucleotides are TGTGCCAGCAGCCTTGGGTCCTTCGGGGAGCTGTTTTTT. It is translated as CASSLGSFGELFF.

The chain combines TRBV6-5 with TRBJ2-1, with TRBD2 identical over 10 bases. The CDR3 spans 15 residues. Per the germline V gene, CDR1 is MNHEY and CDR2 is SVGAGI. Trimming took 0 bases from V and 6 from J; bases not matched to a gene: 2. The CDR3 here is CASSYSRLAGNEQFF. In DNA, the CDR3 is TGTGCCAGCAGTTACTCGCGACTAGCGGGCAATGAGCAGTTCTTC.

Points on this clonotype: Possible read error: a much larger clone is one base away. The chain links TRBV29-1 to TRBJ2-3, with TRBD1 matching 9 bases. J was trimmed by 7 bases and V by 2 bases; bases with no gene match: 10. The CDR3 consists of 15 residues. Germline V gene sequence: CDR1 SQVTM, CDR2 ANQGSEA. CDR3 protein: CSVEKGQGTRYTQYF. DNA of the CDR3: TGCAGCGTTGAAAAGGGACAGGGCACCAGATATACGCAGTATTTT.

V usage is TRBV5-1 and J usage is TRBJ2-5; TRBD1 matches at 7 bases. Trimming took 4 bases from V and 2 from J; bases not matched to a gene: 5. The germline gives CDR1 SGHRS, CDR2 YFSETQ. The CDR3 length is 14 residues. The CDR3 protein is CASSDGRGQETQYF. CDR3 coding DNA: TGCGCCAGCAGCGACGGCAGGGGGCAAGAGACCCAGTACTTC.

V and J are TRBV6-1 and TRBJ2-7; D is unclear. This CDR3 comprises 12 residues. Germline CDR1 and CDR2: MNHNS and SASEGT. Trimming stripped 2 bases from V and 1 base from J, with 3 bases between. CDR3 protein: CASSETSYEQYF. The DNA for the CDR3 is TGTGCCAGCAGTGAAACTTCCTACGAGCAGTACTTC.